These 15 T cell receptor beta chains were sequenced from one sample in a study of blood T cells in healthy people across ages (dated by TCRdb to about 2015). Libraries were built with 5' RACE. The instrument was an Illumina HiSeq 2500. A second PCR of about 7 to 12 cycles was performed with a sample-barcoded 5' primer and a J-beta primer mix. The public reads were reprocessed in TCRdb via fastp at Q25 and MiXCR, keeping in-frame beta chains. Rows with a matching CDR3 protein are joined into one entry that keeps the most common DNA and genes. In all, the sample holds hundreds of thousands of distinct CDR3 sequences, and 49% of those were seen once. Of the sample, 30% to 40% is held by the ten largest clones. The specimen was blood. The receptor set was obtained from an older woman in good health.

For the CDR3, the DNA is TGCGCCAGCAGCCAAGGGGACAGGGGGAACTATGGCTACACCTTC. As protein: CASSQGDRGNYGYTF. The V gene is TRBV4-3, the J gene TRBJ1-2, with 11 bases matching TRBD1. This CDR3 region has 15 residues. Trimming took 1 base from V and 2 from J; bases not matched to a gene: 0. The V gene's germline CDR1 is LGHNA and CDR2 YSLEER.

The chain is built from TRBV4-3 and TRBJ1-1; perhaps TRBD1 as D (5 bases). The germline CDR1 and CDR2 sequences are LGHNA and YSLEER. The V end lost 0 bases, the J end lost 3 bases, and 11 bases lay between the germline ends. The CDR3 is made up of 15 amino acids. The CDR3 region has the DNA TGCGCCAGCAGCCAAGATCCCGGGGCTCACACTGAAGCTTTCTTT. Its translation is CASSQDPGAHTEAFF.

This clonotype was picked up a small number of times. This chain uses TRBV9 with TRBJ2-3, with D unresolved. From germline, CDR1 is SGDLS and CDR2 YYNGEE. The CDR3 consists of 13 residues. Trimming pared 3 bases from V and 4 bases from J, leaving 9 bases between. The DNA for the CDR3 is TGTGCCAGCAGCGGATTGTTTTCAGATACGCAGTATTTT. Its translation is CASSGLFSDTQYF. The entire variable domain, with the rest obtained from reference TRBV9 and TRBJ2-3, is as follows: DSGVTQTPKHLITATGQRVTLRCSPRSGDLSVYWYQQSLDQGLQFLIQYYNGEERAKGNILERFSAQQFPDLHSELNLSSLELGDSALYFCASSGLFSDTQYFGPGTRLTVL.

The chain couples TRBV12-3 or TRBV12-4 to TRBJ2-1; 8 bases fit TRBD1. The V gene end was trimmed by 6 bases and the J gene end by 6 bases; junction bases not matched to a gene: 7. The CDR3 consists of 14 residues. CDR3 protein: CASSPGDRLNEQFF. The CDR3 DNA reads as TGTGCCAGCAGCCCCGGGGACAGGCTCAATGAGCAGTTCTTC.

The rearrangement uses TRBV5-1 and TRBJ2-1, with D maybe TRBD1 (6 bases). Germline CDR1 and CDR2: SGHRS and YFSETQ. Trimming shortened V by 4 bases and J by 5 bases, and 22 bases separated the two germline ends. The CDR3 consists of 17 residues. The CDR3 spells CASSPAWTVPENNEQFF. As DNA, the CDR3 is TGCGCCAGCAGCCCGGCTTGGACAGTTCCTGAGAACAATGAGCAGTTCTTC. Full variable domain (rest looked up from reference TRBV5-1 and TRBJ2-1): KAGVTQTPRYLIKTRGQQVTLSCSPISGHRSVSWYQQTPGQGLQFLFEYFSETQRNKGNFPGRFSGRQFSNSRSEMNVSTLELGDSALYLCASSPAWTVPENNEQFFGPGTRLTVL.

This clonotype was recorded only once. In DNA, the CDR3 is TGTGCCAGCAGGCAGGGGCCGCAGAACACTGAAGCTTTCTTT. This gives the protein CASRQGPQNTEAFF. The V and J genes are TRBV7-3 and TRBJ1-1, with D perhaps matching TRBD1 (6 bases). CDR3 length: 14 residues. Per germline, CDR1 SGHTA and CDR2 FQGTGA. Trimming stripped 6 bases from V and 1 base from J, with 12 bases between.

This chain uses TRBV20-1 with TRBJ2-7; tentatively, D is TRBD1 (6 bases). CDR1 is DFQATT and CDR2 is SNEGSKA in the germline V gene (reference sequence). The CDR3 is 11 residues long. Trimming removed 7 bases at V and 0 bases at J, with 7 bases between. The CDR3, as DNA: TGCAGTGAGGGGGACTCCTACGAGCAGTACTTC. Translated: CSEGDSYEQYF.

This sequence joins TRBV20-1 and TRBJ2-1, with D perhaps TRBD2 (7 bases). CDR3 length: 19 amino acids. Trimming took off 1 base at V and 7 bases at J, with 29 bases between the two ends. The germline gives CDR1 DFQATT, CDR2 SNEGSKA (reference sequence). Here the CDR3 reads CSARVGGGGERPSRNEQFF. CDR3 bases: TGCAGTGCTAGAGTGGGGGGAGGGGGTGAACGTCCTAGTCGGAATGAGCAGTTCTTC.

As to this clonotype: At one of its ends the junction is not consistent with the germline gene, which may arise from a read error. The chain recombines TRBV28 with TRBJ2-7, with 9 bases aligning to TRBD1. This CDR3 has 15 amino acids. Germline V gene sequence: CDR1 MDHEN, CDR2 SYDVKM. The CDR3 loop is CTSTRPGQGFYEQYF. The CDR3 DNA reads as TGTACCAGCACCCGACCGGGACAGGGTTTCTACGAGCAGTACTTC.

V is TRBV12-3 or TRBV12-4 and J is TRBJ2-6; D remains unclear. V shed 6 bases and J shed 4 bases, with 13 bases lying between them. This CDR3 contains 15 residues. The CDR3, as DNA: TGTGCCAGCAGGCCAGACATTTCGGGGGCCAACGTCCTGACTTTC. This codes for CASRPDISGANVLTF.

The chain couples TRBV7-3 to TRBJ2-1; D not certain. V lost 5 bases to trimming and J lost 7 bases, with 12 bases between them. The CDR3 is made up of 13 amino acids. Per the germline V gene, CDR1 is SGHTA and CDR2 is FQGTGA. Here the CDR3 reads CASSPTQDNEQFF. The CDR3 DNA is TGTGCCAGCAGCCCAACCCAGGATAATGAGCAGTTCTTC.

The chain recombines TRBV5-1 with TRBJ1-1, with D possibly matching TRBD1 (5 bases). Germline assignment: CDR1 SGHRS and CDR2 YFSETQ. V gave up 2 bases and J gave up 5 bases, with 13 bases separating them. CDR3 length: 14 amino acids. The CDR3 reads CASSFTGGGTEAFF. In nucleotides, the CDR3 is TGCGCCAGCAGCTTCACAGGCGGAGGGACTGAAGCTTTCTTT.

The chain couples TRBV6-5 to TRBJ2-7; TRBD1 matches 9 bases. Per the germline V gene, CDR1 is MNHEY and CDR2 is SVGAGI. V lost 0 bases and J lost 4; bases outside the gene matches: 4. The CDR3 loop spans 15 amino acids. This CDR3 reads CASSYSIQGAYEQYF. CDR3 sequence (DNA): TGTGCCAGCAGTTACTCGATACAGGGGGCTTACGAGCAGTACTTC.

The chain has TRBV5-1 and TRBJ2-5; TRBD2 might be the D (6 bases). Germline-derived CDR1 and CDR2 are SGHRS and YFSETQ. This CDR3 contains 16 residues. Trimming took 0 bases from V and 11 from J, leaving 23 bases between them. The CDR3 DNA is TGCGCCAGCAGCTTGGGCGGGACTGGCCTATTCGATGAGCAGTACTTC. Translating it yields CASSLGGTGLFDEQYF.

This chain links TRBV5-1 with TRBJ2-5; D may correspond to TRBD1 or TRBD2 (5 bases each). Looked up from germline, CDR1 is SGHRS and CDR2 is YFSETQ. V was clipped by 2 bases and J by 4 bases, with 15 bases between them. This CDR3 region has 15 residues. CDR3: CASSLLAPGRETQYF. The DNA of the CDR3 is TGCGCCAGCAGCTTATTAGCCCCGGGGCGAGAGACCCAGTACTTC.